This T cell receptor beta chain is drawn from a study of cytomegalovirus exposure and HLA in healthy donors. PCR involved 60 Vbeta and 13 Jbeta primers. Data came from immunoSEQ multiplex PCR; TCRdb stores just in-frame clones and leaves some out. Of 200,000 to 250,000 clones listed, around 83% were seen once; the top ten hold about 0.22%. To note about this clone: The antigen is not known.

This CDR3 has 16 residues. Per the germline V gene, CDR1 is SGHTA and CDR2 is FQGNSA. The ends lost 3 bases at V and 4 bases at J; junction bases unmatched: 10. General study points: Sequencing depth roughly uniform across donors was assumed in presence/absence analyses. In the analysis, some V segments, TRBV6-2 and TRBV6-3 included, were excluded as indistinguishable. Diagnosis of cytomegalovirus status made by the classifier reportedly showed high specificity and sensitivity.

The sequenced sample consisted of PBMCs. The source of this sequence is a girl aged 2-10 years in good health and CMV-seronegative. The chain employs TRBV7-2 and TRBJ2-3; 7 positions agree with TRBD1. The CDR3 spells CASSLHRQRGPDTQYF. The CDR3 region has the DNA TGTGCCAGCAGCTTGCACCGACAGAGGGGGCCAGATACGCAGTATTTT. The complete variable domain, with remaining parts taken from reference TRBV7-2 and TRBJ2-3, reads GAGVSQSPSNKVTEKGKDVELRCDPISGHTALYWYRQSLGQGLEFLIYFQGNSAPDKSGLPSDRFSAERTGGSVSTLTIQRTQQEDSAVYLCASSLHRQRGPDTQYFGPGTRLTVL.